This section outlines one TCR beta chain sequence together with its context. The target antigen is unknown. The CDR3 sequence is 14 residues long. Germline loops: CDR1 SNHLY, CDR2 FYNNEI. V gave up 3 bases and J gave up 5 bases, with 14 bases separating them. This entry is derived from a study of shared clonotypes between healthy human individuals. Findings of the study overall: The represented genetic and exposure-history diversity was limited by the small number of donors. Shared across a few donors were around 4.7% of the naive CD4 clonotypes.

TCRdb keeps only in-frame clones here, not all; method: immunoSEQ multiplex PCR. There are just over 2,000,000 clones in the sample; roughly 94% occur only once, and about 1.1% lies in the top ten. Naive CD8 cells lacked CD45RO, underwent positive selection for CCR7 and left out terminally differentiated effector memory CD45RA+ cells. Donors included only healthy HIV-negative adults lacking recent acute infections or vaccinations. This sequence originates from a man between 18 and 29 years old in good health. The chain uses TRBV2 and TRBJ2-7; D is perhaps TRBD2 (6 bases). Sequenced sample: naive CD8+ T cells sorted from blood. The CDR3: CASSEGSGVHEQYF. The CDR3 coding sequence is TGTGCCAGCAGTGAGGGATCGGGGGTCCACGAGCAGTACTTC.